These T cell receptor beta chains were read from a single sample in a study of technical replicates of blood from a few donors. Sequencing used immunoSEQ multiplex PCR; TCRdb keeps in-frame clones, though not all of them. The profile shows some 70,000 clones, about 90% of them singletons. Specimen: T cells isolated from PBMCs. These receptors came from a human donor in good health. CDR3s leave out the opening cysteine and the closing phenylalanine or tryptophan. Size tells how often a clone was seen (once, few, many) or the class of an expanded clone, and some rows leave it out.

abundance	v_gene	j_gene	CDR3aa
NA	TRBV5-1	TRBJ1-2	ASSTLQGAYGYT
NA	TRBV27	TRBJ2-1	ASSFGGSYNEQF
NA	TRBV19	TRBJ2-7	ASSGELVLNYEEQY
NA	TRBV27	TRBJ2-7	ASSKLSGSEQY
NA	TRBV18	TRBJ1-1	ASSPVTETYTEAF
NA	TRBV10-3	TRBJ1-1	AISESKDRGTEAF
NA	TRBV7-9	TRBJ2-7	ASSNTGQSSYEQY
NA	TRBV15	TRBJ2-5	ATSRVLGYQETQY
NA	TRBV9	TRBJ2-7	ASSSHRAHKY
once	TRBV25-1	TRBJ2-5	ASGIQGSPQETQY
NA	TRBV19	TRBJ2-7	ASSIQREHHEQY
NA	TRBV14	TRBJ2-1	ASSRGLAGLEQF
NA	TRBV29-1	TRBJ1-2	SVERVGYT
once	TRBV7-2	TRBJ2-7	ASSWNRVYEQY
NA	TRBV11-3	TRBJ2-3	ASSSGLALTDTQY
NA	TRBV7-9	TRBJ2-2	ASSSGLTGRNDGELF
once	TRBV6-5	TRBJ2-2	ASSRGIEIGELF
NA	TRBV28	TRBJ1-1	ASSLSIYFGAEAF
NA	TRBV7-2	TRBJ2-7	ASSLASRSYEQY
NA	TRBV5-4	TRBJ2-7	ASSLNPGYEQY
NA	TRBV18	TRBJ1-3	ASSRQNSGNTIY
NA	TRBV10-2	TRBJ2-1	ASIYLYNEQF
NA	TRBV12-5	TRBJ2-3	ASGLGTADTQY
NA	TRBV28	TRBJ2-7	ASSYRDSYYEQY
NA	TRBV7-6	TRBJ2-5	ATQQGARETQY
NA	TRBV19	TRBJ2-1	ASIHTSGNNEQF
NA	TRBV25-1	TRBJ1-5	ASTGEGNQPQH
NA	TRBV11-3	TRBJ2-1	ASSFGTGGPRNEQF
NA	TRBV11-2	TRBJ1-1	ASSLTGGQDTEAF
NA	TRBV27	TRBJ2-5	ASSLLAPTGETQY
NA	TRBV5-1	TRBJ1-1	ASRDARASGDAF
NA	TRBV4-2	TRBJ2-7	ASSHVLAGGLGNEQY
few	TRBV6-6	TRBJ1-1	ASAKTEAF
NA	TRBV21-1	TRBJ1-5	ASSKLNANQPQH
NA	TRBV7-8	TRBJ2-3	ASSSNAGSRTDTQY
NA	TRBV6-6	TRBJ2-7	ASMPGQGTEQY
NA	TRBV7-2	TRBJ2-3	ASSLRQADTDTQY
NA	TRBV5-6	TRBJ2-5	ASSLYRVETQY
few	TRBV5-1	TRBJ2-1	ASSLSGAPTYNEQF
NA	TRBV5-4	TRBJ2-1	ASSGGQSSYNEQF
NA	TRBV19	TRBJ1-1	ASSIVPDKNTEAF
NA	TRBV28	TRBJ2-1	ASSSGGAHNEQF
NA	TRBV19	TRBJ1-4	ASAGTGTEKLF
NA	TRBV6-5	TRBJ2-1	ASSSSNEQF
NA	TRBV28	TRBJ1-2	ASRALDKALYGYT
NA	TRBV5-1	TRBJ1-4	ASSLVGRQTNEKLF
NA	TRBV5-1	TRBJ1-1	ASSFPAGGNTEAF
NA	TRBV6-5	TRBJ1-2	ASSPPDSNYGYT